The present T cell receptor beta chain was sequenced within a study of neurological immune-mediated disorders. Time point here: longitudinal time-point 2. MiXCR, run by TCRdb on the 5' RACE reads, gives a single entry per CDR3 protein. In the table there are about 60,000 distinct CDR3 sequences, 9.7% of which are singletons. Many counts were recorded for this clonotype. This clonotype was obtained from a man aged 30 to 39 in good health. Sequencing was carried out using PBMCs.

The DNA for the CDR3 is TGTGCCAGCAGGGAAGAGACTGAAGCTTTCTTT. This translates into CASREETEAFF. This sequence joins TRBV6-6 and TRBJ1-1; D is uncertain. This CDR3 comprises 11 residues. V was clipped by 6 bases and J by 5 bases, with 7 bases between them. Germline lookup yields CDR1 MNHNY and CDR2 SVGAGI (reference sequence).